Listed below are T cell receptor beta chains from one sample, sequenced in a study of blood T cells in healthy people across ages. TCRdb recomputed calls from the 5' RACE reads with MiXCR, one row per CDR3 protein. The sample has 850,000 to 1,000,000 distinct CDR3 sequences; 45% to 50% are singletons. The sequencing input was blood. These receptors were collected from a man aged 25 to 40 in good health. CDR3s include the opening cysteine and the closing phenylalanine or tryptophan. The D gene is left open where the match is weak. Rows give clone size only sometimes, using once, few, many, or a class for an expanded clone.

abundance,d_gene,v_gene,j_gene,CDR3nt,CDR3aa
-,TRBD1,TRBV7-2,TRBJ2-3,TGTGCCAGCAGCTGGGGACAGTCAGATACGCAGTATTTT,CASSWGQSDTQYF
-,TRBD2,TRBV3-1,TRBJ2-5,TGTGCCAGCAGCCAAGGACGGGGGGTAGAGCAGTACTTC,CASSQGRGVEQYF
-,-,TRBV4-2,TRBJ1-1,TGTGCCAGCAGCCCTATCAAACGCAGCAACACTGAAGCTTTCTTT,CASSPIKRSNTEAFF
-,-,TRBV7-9,TRBJ1-2,TGTGCCAGCAGCCCCCAGGGAATTAACTATGGCTACACCTTC,CASSPQGINYGYTF
-,-,TRBV25-1,TRBJ2-2,TGTGCCAGCAGTGAAGTTGGGATGAACACCGGGGAGCTGTTTTTT,CASSEVGMNTGELFF
-,TRBD2,TRBV5-1,TRBJ2-1,TGCGCCAGCAGCTTCACTAGCGGGGGGGCCGTCAATGAGCAGTTCTTC,CASSFTSGGAVNEQFF
-,-,TRBV6-2/TRBV6-3,TRBJ2-2,TGTGCCACCGAGATAATGGGGGCGAGGACCGGGGAGCTGTTTTTT,CATEIMGARTGELFF
few,-,TRBV3-1,TRBJ1-2,TGTGCCAGCAGCCAAGCCCCAGGAAACTATGGCTACACCTTC,CASSQAPGNYGYTF
few,TRBD1,TRBV6-1,TRBJ2-3,TGTGCCAGCAGTCAACATCATACCGGGACAGGGGTCACAGATACGCAGTATTTT,CASSQHHTGTGVTDTQYF
many,-,TRBV9,TRBJ2-2,TGTGCCAGCAGCGTAGCTCAGAACACCGGGGAGCTGTTTTTT,CASSVAQNTGELFF
-,-,TRBV3-1,TRBJ2-3,TGTGCCAGCAGCCAAGTATCGCAGGGGTGGACAGATACGCAGTATTTT,CASSQVSQGWTDTQYF
-,TRBD1,TRBV5-1,TRBJ1-1,TGCGCCAGCAGCTTAGGACAGGGGTTGGTGACTGAAGCTTTCTTT,CASSLGQGLVTEAFF
-,-,TRBV7-9,TRBJ1-1,TGTGCCAGCAGCGCGTTACTGACCACTGAAGCTTTCTTT,CASSALLTTEAFF
-,-,TRBV4-3,TRBJ2-1,TGCGCCAGCAGCCAAGATTTGGGGGGAAGCGGCTACAATGAGCAGTTCTTC,CASSQDLGGSGYNEQFF
-,-,TRBV30,TRBJ2-5,TGTGCCTGGAGAGGGGGGGGACAAGAGACCCAGTACTTC,CAWRGGGQETQYF
-,TRBD1,TRBV27,TRBJ2-3,TGTGCCAGCAGCTACGGACAGGACACAGATACACAGTATTTT,CASSYGQDTDTQYF
-,TRBD1,TRBV25-1,TRBJ1-2,TGTGCCAGCAGTGATATTGAGGGGGCGGGCTATGGCTACACCTTC,CASSDIEGAGYGYTF
once,TRBD2,TRBV12-3/TRBV12-4,TRBJ2-1,TGTGCCAGCAGTTTAAAAGTTCAGCGGGGGGGCTACAATGAGCAGTTCTTC,CASSLKVQRGGYNEQFF
-,-,TRBV11-3,TRBJ1-6,TGTGCCAGCAGCTCGCGACGGGATAATTCACCCCTCCACTTT,CASSSRRDNSPLHF
few,TRBD1,TRBV7-6,TRBJ1-2,TGTGCCAGCAGCAGTCCGGGGACAGGGCACTATGGCTACACCTTC,CASSSPGTGHYGYTF
-,-,TRBV29-1,TRBJ2-1,TGCAGCGTTGCTACAGGGTGGGGTGAGCAGTTCTTC,CSVATGWGEQFF
-,-,TRBV3-1,TRBJ2-3,TGTGCCAGCAGCCAATATCAGGGGCTGTGTGGCACAGATACGCAGTATTTT,CASSQYQGLCGTDTQYF
-,-,TRBV5-6,TRBJ1-2,TGTGCCAGCAGCTTGGCCAATACGTTCAGGGGCAGTGATGGCTACACCTTC,CASSLANTFRGSDGYTF
-,-,TRBV29-1,TRBJ2-7,TGCAGCGTTGTCGTCCGCTCCTACGAGCAGTACTTC,CSVVVRSYEQYF
-,TRBD1,TRBV7-2,TRBJ1-2,TGTGCCAGCAGCTTACGCAGGGGGGGCTATGGCTACACCTTC,CASSLRRGGYGYTF
few,-,TRBV6-2/TRBV6-3,TRBJ1-1,TGTGCCAGCAGCCCTTGGGGTCCCGCTTTCTTT,CASSPWGPAFF
-,-,TRBV20-1,TRBJ1-2,TGCAGGCGAGGACGGTCCACACCCACGGCCGGCTACACCTTC,CRRGRSTPTAGYTF
-,-,TRBV7-9,TRBJ2-2,TGTGCCAGCAAAGCTGGGGGCGAAGGCGGGGAGCTGTTTTTT,CASKAGGEGGELFF
-,TRBD1,TRBV20-1,TRBJ1-5,TGCAGTGCTCCGATGGGACAGGGAGTGCATAGCAATCAGCCCCAGCATTTT,CSAPMGQGVHSNQPQHF
-,-,TRBV27,TRBJ1-2,TGTGCCAGCAGTATCCGATGGAACTATGGCTACACCTTC,CASSIRWNYGYTF
-,-,TRBV12-5,TRBJ2-1,TGTGCTAGTGGTTTGAAGGCGCCGGGTGAGCAGTTCTTC,CASGLKAPGEQFF
few,-,TRBV5-1,TRBJ1-4,TGCGCCAGCAGCGATAAGGCGCTCGATGAAAAACTGTTTTTT,CASSDKALDEKLFF
many,-,TRBV7-2,TRBJ2-7,TGTGCCAGCAGTCCGGGACGCTCCTACGAGCAGTACTTC,CASSPGRSYEQYF
-,TRBD2,TRBV29-1,TRBJ2-7,TGCAGCGTTGTGGCAGCGGGAGGGTACGAGCAGTACTTC,CSVVAAGGYEQYF
many,TRBD1,TRBV6-2/TRBV6-3,TRBJ2-5,TGTGCCAGCAGCGGCGAACAGGGGCTCCCTCAAGAGACCCAGTACTTC,CASSGEQGLPQETQYF
many,-,TRBV4-2,TRBJ2-5,TGTGCCAGCAGCCAAGATCGGCAGCCTCAAGAGACCCAGTACTTC,CASSQDRQPQETQYF
-,TRBD2,TRBV13,TRBJ2-3,TGTGCCAGCAGCTTAGGGGGCGGGGGGCCTGGCACAGATACGCAGTATTTT,CASSLGGGGPGTDTQYF
-,-,TRBV5-1,TRBJ1-4,TGCGCCAGCAGCGTACAGACAGGCGATAATGAAAAACTGTTTTTT,CASSVQTGDNEKLFF
-,-,TRBV28,TRBJ1-1,TGTGCCAGCAACCCTGGGCAGCCAAACACTGAAGCTTTCTTT,CASNPGQPNTEAFF
-,-,TRBV3-1,TRBJ2-5,TGTGCCAGCAGCTACCTAAGGGAGAATGAGCAGTACTTC,CASSYLRENEQYF
-,-,TRBV18,TRBJ1-1,TGTGCCAGCTCACCTTCCAGGGCAGGTGAAGCTTTCTTT,CASSPSRAGEAFF
few,-,TRBV15,TRBJ1-2,TGTGCCACCAGCAGAGAAGGGTATGGCTACACCTTC,CATSREGYGYTF
-,-,TRBV2,TRBJ2-1,TGTGCCAGCAGTGAAGCGAGGGGTTATGAGCAGTTCTTC,CASSEARGYEQFF
-,TRBD2,TRBV10-3,TRBJ2-7,TGTGCCATCAGTGAGTCGAAGGGACTAGCGGGGGGGCTGAGCTCCTACGAGCAGTACTTC,CAISESKGLAGGLSSYEQYF